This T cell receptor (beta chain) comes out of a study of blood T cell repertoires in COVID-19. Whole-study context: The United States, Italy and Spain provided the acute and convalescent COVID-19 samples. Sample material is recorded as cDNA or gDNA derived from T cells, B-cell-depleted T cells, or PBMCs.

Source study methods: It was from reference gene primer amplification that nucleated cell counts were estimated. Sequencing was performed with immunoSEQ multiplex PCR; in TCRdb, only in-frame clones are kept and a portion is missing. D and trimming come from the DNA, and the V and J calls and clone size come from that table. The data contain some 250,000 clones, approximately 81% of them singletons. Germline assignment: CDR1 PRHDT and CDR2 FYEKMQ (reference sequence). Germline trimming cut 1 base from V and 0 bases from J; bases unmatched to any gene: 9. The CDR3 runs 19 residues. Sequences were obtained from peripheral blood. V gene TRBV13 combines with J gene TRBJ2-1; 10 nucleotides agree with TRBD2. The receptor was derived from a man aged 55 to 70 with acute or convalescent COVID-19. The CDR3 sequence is CASSLEGASGRASYNEQFF. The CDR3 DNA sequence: TGTGCCAGCAGCTTAGAAGGCGCTAGCGGGAGAGCCTCCTACAATGAGCAGTTCTTC.